This T cell receptor beta chain was captured by sequencing in a study of cytomegalovirus exposure and HLA in healthy donors. The PCR had 60 Vbeta and 13 Jbeta primers. This table comes from immunoSEQ multiplex PCR, and its TCRdb copy is limited to in-frame clones, with some not included. The sample lists 150,000 to 200,000 clones, 60% to 85% occurring once. Sequencing input: PBMCs. This sequence originates from a woman aged 40 to 50 in good health and CMV-seropositive.

CDR3 nucleotides: TGTGCCAGCAGTTTTTCGGGTGAGCAGTACTTC. Its translation is CASSFSGEQYF. This chain uses TRBV27 with TRBJ2-7; no reliable D call. The germline V and J ends were trimmed by 3 bases and 7 bases, with 7 bases remaining between them. The V gene's germline CDR1 is MNHEY and CDR2 SMNVEV (reference sequence). This CDR3 has 11 amino acids.